The rows below give T cell receptor beta chains drawn from one sample of a study of blood T cell repertoires in COVID-19. Sequencing was performed with immunoSEQ multiplex PCR; in TCRdb, only in-frame clones are kept and a portion is missing. Among roughly 130,000 clones listed, approximately 89% were seen once. Input material: peripheral blood. Receptor source: a woman aged 55-69 years with acute or convalescent COVID-19. CDR3s include the opening cysteine and the closing phenylalanine or tryptophan. Fields, in order: D gene, J gene, V gene, CDR3 length, clone size, CDR3 protein, CDR3 DNA. A D gene is named only where the DNA matches it firmly. Size is omitted from some rows. Given values are once, few, many or a class for expanded clones.

d_call: TRBD1; j_call: TRBJ2-6; v_call: TRBV2; cdr3_length: 18; clone_size: .; cdr3_aa: CASSDPQGARSGANVLTF; cdr3_nt: TGTGCCAGCAGTGATCCACAGGGGGCTCGCTCTGGGGCCAACGTCCTGACTTTC
d_call: TRBD2; j_call: TRBJ2-1; v_call: TRBV19; cdr3_length: 18; clone_size: .; cdr3_aa: CASSGLVSGSYSYNEQFF; cdr3_nt: TGTGCCAGTAGCGGCCTGGTAAGCGGGAGCTACTCCTACAATGAGCAGTTCTTC
d_call: .; j_call: TRBJ1-2; v_call: TRBV28; cdr3_length: 12; clone_size: once; cdr3_aa: CASSSYNYGYTF; cdr3_nt: TGTGCCAGCAGCTCCTATAACTATGGCTACACCTTC
d_call: TRBD2; j_call: TRBJ2-1; v_call: TRBV27; cdr3_length: 16; clone_size: .; cdr3_aa: CASSLSLVAGYNEQFF; cdr3_nt: TGTGCCAGCAGTTTATCGCTGGTAGCGGGCTACAATGAGCAGTTCTTC
d_call: TRBD1; j_call: TRBJ1-1; v_call: TRBV3-1/TRBV3-2; cdr3_length: 17; clone_size: .; cdr3_aa: CASSPFGTGGVGTEAFF; cdr3_nt: TGTGCCAGCAGCCCGTTTGGGACAGGGGGTGTTGGCACTGAAGCTTTCTTT
d_call: .; j_call: TRBJ1-1; v_call: TRBV30; cdr3_length: 13; clone_size: .; cdr3_aa: CAWIARPGTEAFF; cdr3_nt: TGTGCCTGGATCGCGAGGCCGGGGACTGAAGCTTTCTTT
d_call: .; j_call: TRBJ1-1; v_call: TRBV19; cdr3_length: 14; clone_size: .; cdr3_aa: CASIYRGLVTEAFF; cdr3_nt: TGTGCCAGTATCTATCGGGGACTTGTCACTGAAGCTTTCTTT
d_call: .; j_call: TRBJ2-7; v_call: TRBV5-1; cdr3_length: 14; clone_size: .; cdr3_aa: CASRKEEGSYEQYF; cdr3_nt: TGCGCCAGCAGGAAGGAGGAGGGCTCCTACGAGCAGTACTTC
d_call: TRBD1; j_call: TRBJ2-1; v_call: TRBV7-9; cdr3_length: 15; clone_size: .; cdr3_aa: CASSPQGASYNEQFF; cdr3_nt: TGTGCCAGCAGCCCACAGGGGGCTTCCTACAATGAGCAGTTCTTC
d_call: .; j_call: TRBJ1-6; v_call: TRBV11-2; cdr3_length: 14; clone_size: .; cdr3_aa: CASSYNHRDSPLHF; cdr3_nt: TGTGCCAGCAGCTACAACCACAGGGATTCACCCCTCCACTTT
d_call: .; j_call: TRBJ2-7; v_call: TRBV9; cdr3_length: 14; clone_size: .; cdr3_aa: CASSPRGQFYEQYF; cdr3_nt: TGTGCCAGCAGCCCCCGAGGACAGTTTTACGAGCAGTACTTC
d_call: .; j_call: TRBJ1-1; v_call: TRBV25-1; cdr3_length: 15; clone_size: .; cdr3_aa: CASSGRQLRNTEAFF; cdr3_nt: TGTGCCAGCAGTGGACGACAGCTTCGGAACACTGAAGCTTTCTTT
d_call: .; j_call: TRBJ1-1; v_call: TRBV27; cdr3_length: 14; clone_size: .; cdr3_aa: CASSPRSVPTEAFF; cdr3_nt: TGTGCCAGCAGCCCCAGGTCGGTGCCCACTGAAGCTTTCTTT
d_call: TRBD1; j_call: TRBJ1-2; v_call: TRBV27; cdr3_length: 13; clone_size: once; cdr3_aa: CASSLTGGNGYTF; cdr3_nt: TGTGCCAGCAGCCTGACAGGGGGCAATGGCTACACCTTC
d_call: TRBD1; j_call: TRBJ2-3; v_call: TRBV5-1; cdr3_length: 16; clone_size: .; cdr3_aa: CASSLETGGITDTQYF; cdr3_nt: TGCGCCAGCAGCTTGGAGACAGGGGGAATCACAGATACGCAGTATTTT
d_call: .; j_call: TRBJ1-5; v_call: TRBV12-5; cdr3_length: 15; clone_size: .; cdr3_aa: CASVLSDRLGQPQHF; cdr3_nt: TGTGCTAGTGTCCTATCGGACAGATTGGGTCAGCCCCAGCATTTT
d_call: .; j_call: TRBJ2-5; v_call: TRBV7-9; cdr3_length: 13; clone_size: .; cdr3_aa: CASSLGGLETQYF; cdr3_nt: TGTGCCAGCAGCTTAGGAGGTTTGGAGACCCAGTACTTC
d_call: TRBD2; j_call: TRBJ2-5; v_call: TRBV7-7; cdr3_length: 16; clone_size: .; cdr3_aa: CASSPGLAGGRETQYF; cdr3_nt: TGTGCTAGCAGTCCTGGACTAGCGGGAGGTCGGGAGACCCAGTACTTC
d_call: TRBD2; j_call: TRBJ2-1; v_call: TRBV6-2/TRBV6-3; cdr3_length: 16; clone_size: once; cdr3_aa: CASSTVFGRAYNEQFF; cdr3_nt: TGTGCCAGCAGTACTGTTTTCGGGAGGGCCTACAATGAGCAGTTCTTC
d_call: .; j_call: TRBJ1-4; v_call: TRBV2; cdr3_length: 13; clone_size: once; cdr3_aa: CASSGRQDEKLFF; cdr3_nt: TGTGCCAGCAGTGGGAGGCAGGATGAAAAACTGTTTTTT
d_call: .; j_call: TRBJ1-6; v_call: TRBV6-2/TRBV6-3; cdr3_length: 15; clone_size: .; cdr3_aa: CASSHGGGPILALHF; cdr3_nt: TGTGCCAGCAGCCACGGGGGGGGCCCGATTTTGGCCCTCCACTTT
d_call: TRBD1; j_call: TRBJ2-5; v_call: TRBV6-5; cdr3_length: 14; clone_size: .; cdr3_aa: CASSYSDRVETQYF; cdr3_nt: TGTGCCAGCAGTTACTCTGACAGGGTCGAGACCCAGTACTTC
d_call: .; j_call: TRBJ1-5; v_call: TRBV27; cdr3_length: 16; clone_size: few; cdr3_aa: CASGPRGVNSNQPQHF; cdr3_nt: TGTGCCAGCGGTCCCAGGGGAGTTAATAGCAATCAGCCCCAGCATTTT
d_call: .; j_call: TRBJ2-7; v_call: TRBV2; cdr3_length: 16; clone_size: .; cdr3_aa: CASSVFSDSPSYEQYF; cdr3_nt: TGTGCCAGCAGTGTGTTCAGCGACAGTCCTTCCTACGAGCAGTACTTC
d_call: TRBD2; j_call: TRBJ2-1; v_call: TRBV6-1; cdr3_length: 15; clone_size: .; cdr3_aa: CASSETSGIYNEQFF; cdr3_nt: TGTGCCAGCAGTGAAACTAGCGGGATTTACAATGAGCAGTTCTTC
d_call: .; j_call: TRBJ1-1; v_call: TRBV11-3; cdr3_length: 16; clone_size: .; cdr3_aa: CASSFDSYSADTEAFF; cdr3_nt: TGTGCCAGCAGCTTTGACAGCTACTCCGCCGACACTGAAGCTTTCTTT
d_call: .; j_call: TRBJ2-7; v_call: TRBV5-1; cdr3_length: 16; clone_size: .; cdr3_aa: CASSIQGTATAYEQYF; cdr3_nt: TGCGCCAGCAGCATCCAGGGAACCGCCACGGCCTACGAGCAGTACTTC
d_call: TRBD1; j_call: TRBJ1-5; v_call: TRBV5-5; cdr3_length: 16; clone_size: once; cdr3_aa: CASSLAGQAFNQPQHF; cdr3_nt: TGTGCCAGCAGCTTGGCGGGACAGGCATTCAATCAGCCCCAGCATTTT
d_call: TRBD1; j_call: TRBJ1-1; v_call: TRBV19; cdr3_length: 15; clone_size: .; cdr3_aa: CASSRGQQELREAFF; cdr3_nt: TGTGCCAGTTCGAGGGGACAGCAGGAGCTGCGAGAAGCTTTCTTT
d_call: TRBD1; j_call: TRBJ2-1; v_call: TRBV3-1/TRBV3-2; cdr3_length: 15; clone_size: .; cdr3_aa: CASSQETGGNNEQFF; cdr3_nt: TGTGCCAGCAGCCAAGAGACAGGGGGTAACAATGAGCAGTTCTTC
d_call: .; j_call: TRBJ1-6; v_call: TRBV27; cdr3_length: 13; clone_size: .; cdr3_aa: CASSAGVNSPLHF; cdr3_nt: TGTGCCAGCAGTGCGGGGGTAAATTCACCCCTCCACTTT
d_call: .; j_call: TRBJ1-1; v_call: TRBV15; cdr3_length: 18; clone_size: .; cdr3_aa: CATSRDAPLSLGGTEAFF; cdr3_nt: TGTGCCACCAGCAGAGATGCTCCCCTCTCTCTTGGCGGCACTGAAGCTTTCTTT
d_call: TRBD1; j_call: TRBJ2-1; v_call: TRBV19; cdr3_length: 15; clone_size: .; cdr3_aa: CASSSTRTGVWEQFF; cdr3_nt: TGTGCCAGTAGTTCCACGCGGACAGGGGTATGGGAGCAGTTCTTC
d_call: .; j_call: TRBJ1-1; v_call: TRBV6-5; cdr3_length: 15; clone_size: .; cdr3_aa: CASSYSNGVNTEAFF; cdr3_nt: TGTGCCAGCAGTTACTCGAACGGTGTGAACACTGAAGCTTTCTTT
d_call: .; j_call: TRBJ2-3; v_call: TRBV7-3; cdr3_length: 11; clone_size: once; cdr3_aa: CASSLGHTQYF; cdr3_nt: TGTGCCAGCAGCTTGGGCCATACGCAGTATTTT
d_call: .; j_call: TRBJ1-1; v_call: TRBV10-3; cdr3_length: 14; clone_size: .; cdr3_aa: CAIRDSTENTEAFF; cdr3_nt: TGTGCCATCAGAGACTCGACCGAGAACACTGAAGCTTTCTTT
d_call: TRBD1; j_call: TRBJ2-1; v_call: TRBV7-9; cdr3_length: 16; clone_size: once; cdr3_aa: CASSFSRQGSYNEQFF; cdr3_nt: TGTGCCAGCAGCTTTTCTCGACAGGGGTCCTACAATGAGCAGTTCTTC
d_call: .; j_call: TRBJ1-3; v_call: TRBV9; cdr3_length: 15; clone_size: .; cdr3_aa: CASSVGGVIGNTIYF; cdr3_nt: TGTGCCAGCAGCGTAGGCGGGGTAATAGGAAACACCATATATTTT
d_call: TRBD2; j_call: TRBJ2-1; v_call: TRBV18; cdr3_length: 15; clone_size: .; cdr3_aa: CASSPGLGAYNEQFF; cdr3_nt: TGTGCCAGCTCACCAGGACTAGGGGCATACAATGAGCAGTTCTTC
d_call: .; j_call: TRBJ2-7; v_call: TRBV20-1; cdr3_length: 11; clone_size: .; cdr3_aa: CSAPLTYEQYF; cdr3_nt: TGCAGTGCCCCTTTAACCTACGAGCAGTACTTC
d_call: .; j_call: TRBJ1-5; v_call: TRBV29-1; cdr3_length: 14; clone_size: .; cdr3_aa: CSVGTGQWDQPQHF; cdr3_nt: TGCAGCGTTGGAACAGGGCAATGGGATCAGCCCCAGCATTTT
d_call: .; j_call: TRBJ2-1; v_call: TRBV6-6; cdr3_length: 13; clone_size: .; cdr3_aa: CASSPTRFNEQFF; cdr3_nt: TGTGCCAGCAGTCCCACTAGGTTCAATGAGCAGTTCTTC
d_call: .; j_call: TRBJ1-4; v_call: TRBV5-4; cdr3_length: 13; clone_size: .; cdr3_aa: CASSLAGWGKLFF; cdr3_nt: TGTGCCAGCAGCTTGGCAGGGTGGGGAAAACTGTTTTTT